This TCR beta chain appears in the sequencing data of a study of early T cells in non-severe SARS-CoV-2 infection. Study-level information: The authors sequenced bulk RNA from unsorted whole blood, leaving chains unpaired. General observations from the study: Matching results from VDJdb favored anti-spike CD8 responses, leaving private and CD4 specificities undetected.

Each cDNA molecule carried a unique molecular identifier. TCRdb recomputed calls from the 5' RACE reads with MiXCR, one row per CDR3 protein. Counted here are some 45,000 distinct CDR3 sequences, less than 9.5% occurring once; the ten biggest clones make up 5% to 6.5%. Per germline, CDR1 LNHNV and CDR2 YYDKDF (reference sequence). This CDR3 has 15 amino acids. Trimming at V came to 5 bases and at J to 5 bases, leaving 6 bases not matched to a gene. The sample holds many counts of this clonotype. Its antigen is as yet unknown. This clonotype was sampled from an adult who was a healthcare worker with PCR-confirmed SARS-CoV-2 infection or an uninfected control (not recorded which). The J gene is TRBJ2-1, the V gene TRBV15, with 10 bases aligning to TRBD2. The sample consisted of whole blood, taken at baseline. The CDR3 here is CATSFRLAGNNEQFF. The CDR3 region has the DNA TGTGCCACCAGCTTTCGACTAGCGGGTAACAATGAGCAGTTCTTC.